Reported below is one T cell receptor beta chain. As yet, its antigen is unknown. The primer mix had 60 Vbeta and 13 Jbeta primers. The protocol was immunoSEQ multiplex PCR, while the TCRdb copy is restricted to in-frame clones and leaves out a portion. The repertoire includes 80,000 to 100,000 clones, around 80% of them detected once, and roughly 1.4% sits in the top ten. This record belongs to a study of cytomegalovirus exposure and HLA in healthy donors. CDR1 and CDR2 (germline): SNHLY, FYNNEI. This CDR3 is 14 amino acids long. The ends were cut back, 4 bases at V and 2 bases at J, with 11 bases in the middle. General study findings and limits: Researchers reported in a later analysis that common viral pathogens appeared linked to several top clusters. Specific recognition of CMV antigens was confirmed in vitro for a few chains (all CMV-associated). Later analysis associated a missense DCLRE1C variant with TCR beta V- and J-gene trimming. In a later analysis, compared with equally common non-associated chains, HLA-associated beta chains were more expanded.

This sequence was found in a man aged 40-49 years in good health and CMV-seronegative. The V gene is TRBV2, the J gene TRBJ2-5; D gene ambiguous. Material for sequencing was PBMCs. As DNA, the CDR3 is TGTGCCAGCAGTGCCCCGAGCTTACAAGAGACCCAGTACTTC. Translating it yields CASSAPSLQETQYF.